This T cell receptor beta chain was captured in a study of shared clonotypes between healthy human individuals. The V gene's germline CDR1 is GTSNPN and CDR2 SVGIG (reference sequence). The CDR3 spans 15 residues. V shed 5 bases and J 5 bases; nucleotides not matched to a gene: 14. Clones were read by immunoSEQ multiplex PCR, and TCRdb kept only the in-frame ones, dropping some. The table has a few hundred thousand clones, about 97% seen once. This chain connects TRBV30 to TRBJ2-7, with TRBD2 identical over 8 bases. Sequenced input: naive CD4+ T cells sorted from blood. Subset of the sample: CD45RA+ positively selected. This receptor was identified in a woman in her twenties or thirties in good health. The CDR3 here is CAWGGFSGGLDEQYF. In nucleotides, the CDR3 is TGTGCCTGGGGTGGCTTTTCGGGGGGGCTCGACGAGCAGTACTTC. Based on the CDR3 plus reference TRBV30 and TRBJ2-7, the full variable domain is SQTIHQWPATLVQPVGSPLSLECTVEGTSNPNLYWYRQAAGRGLQLLFYSVGIGQISSEVPQNLSASRPQDRQFILSSKKLLLSDSGFYLCAWGGFSGGLDEQYFGPGTRLTVT.